This T cell receptor beta chain was retrieved from a study of blood T cell repertoires in COVID-19. Study context: T cells, B-cell-depleted T cells, or PBMCs provided the cDNA or gDNA that served as material.

Repertoires were generated with immunoSEQ multiplex PCR, while TCRdb's copy carries only in-frame clones and drops some. The sample includes about 220,000 clones, about 85% of them seen just once. CDR1 and CDR2 from the germline V gene are SNHLY and FYNNEI. The V gene lost 6 bases and the J gene lost 0 bases, with 15 bases spanning the gap. There are 16 residues in the CDR3. The rearrangement uses TRBV2 and TRBJ1-5; the D is unclear. The TCR sequence derives from a man between 25 and 39 years old with active or convalescent COVID-19. Sequenced sample: peripheral blood. CDR3 region: CASSPLKRNSNQPQHF. DNA for the CDR3: TGTGCCAGCAGCCCTTTGAAGCGCAATAGCAATCAGCCCCAGCATTTT.